The sequence of this TCR beta chain was determined in a study of cytomegalovirus exposure and HLA in healthy donors. Study results and caveats: In presence/absence analyses, roughly uniform sequencing depth across donors was assumed.

On this clone: Its target is not known.

60 Vbeta and 13 Jbeta primers were used in PCR. The repertoire was sequenced with immunoSEQ multiplex PCR; TCRdb's copy has only in-frame clones and lacks some. The sample yields over 55,000 clones, about 80% seen once. The CDR3 covers 15 residues. Germline V gene data show CDR1 as SEHNR and CDR2 as FQNEAQ (reference sequence). J was trimmed by 1 base and V by 5 bases; bases with no gene match: 7. The TCR sequence derives from a man aged 40-49 years in good health and CMV-seronegative. The V gene is TRBV7-9, the J gene TRBJ1-1; 7 bases fit TRBD1. The specimen was PBMCs. The CDR3 coding sequence is TGTGCCAGCAGCGGCCCGACAGGGAAGAACACTGAAGCTTTCTTT. Amino acids: CASSGPTGKNTEAFF.